These T cell receptor beta chains were read from a single sample in a study of T cells in Graves' hyperthyroidism and ophthalmopathy. TCRdb itself ran the multiplex PCR reads through MiXCR, one entry per CDR3 protein. The repertoire has approximately 610,000 distinct CDR3 sequences, approximately 15% of them found once; the top ten carry about 20%. The sample was blood. The receptors shown here come from a woman between 18 and 29 years old with Graves' hyperthyroidism. CDR3s include the opening cysteine and the closing phenylalanine or tryptophan. Fields, in order: J gene, V gene, D gene, clone size, CDR3 DNA, CDR3 protein. The D gene is left open where the match is weak. Clone size is stated in some rows and not others, as once, few, many or a class when expanded.

TRBJ1-6 TRBV2 NA few TGTGCCAGCAGGCAGGGGAGCTCCTATAATTCACCCCTCCACTTT CASRQGSSYNSPLHF
TRBJ1-5 TRBV2 TRBD1 many TGTGCCAGCAGCGGGACAGGGGGTAGCAATCAGCCCCAGCATTTT CASSGTGGSNQPQHF
TRBJ2-1 TRBV5-1 TRBD1 many TGCGCCAGCAGCGCAAACAGGGGGAATTACTACAATGAGCAGTTCTTC CASSANRGNYYNEQFF
TRBJ2-1 TRBV11-3 NA many TGTGCCAGCAGCCCGCAGGCACGGGGAAATGAGCAGTTCTTC CASSPQARGNEQFF
TRBJ2-1 TRBV24-1 NA few TGTGCCACCATGGACCCATCGCGTGTTGAGCAGTTCTTC CATMDPSRVEQFF
TRBJ1-6 TRBV13 NA many TGTGCCAGCAGCTTCCCTAATTCACCCCTCCACTTT CASSFPNSPLHF
TRBJ2-2 TRBV6-1 NA NA TGTGCCAGCAGTGAAGCTTTGGGGGGAGACACCGGGGAGCTGTTTTTT CASSEALGGDTGELFF
TRBJ1-4 TRBV20-1 TRBD1 many TGCAGTGCCCCGGACAGGAATGAAAAACTGTTTTTT CSAPDRNEKLFF
TRBJ1-5 TRBV12-3/TRBV12-4 TRBD1 many TGTGCCAGCAGTGCACAAAGGGACAGGAGAAAATATAGCAATCAGCCCCAGCATTTT CASSAQRDRRKYSNQPQHF
TRBJ1-5 TRBV6-2/TRBV6-3 NA many TGTGCCAGCAGTTACTCGAGTCCGGGGGCGGGTCAGCCCCAGCATTTT CASSYSSPGAGQPQHF
TRBJ1-1 TRBV19 TRBD1 few TGTGCCAGTAGTATAATGAAGACAGGGGACACTGAAGCTTTCTTT CASSIMKTGDTEAFF
TRBJ2-5 TRBV20-1 NA NA TGCAGTGCTAGAGATTTCGGGGGGCGGGAGACCCAGTACTTC CSARDFGGRETQYF
TRBJ1-5 TRBV6-2/TRBV6-3 NA few TGTGCCAGCAGTTACTCGGTTCAGCCCCAGCATTTT CASSYSVQPQHF
TRBJ2-3 TRBV20-1 NA few TGCAGTGCTAGAGATGAGGACAGCACAGATACGCAGTATTTT CSARDEDSTDTQYF
TRBJ2-2 TRBV28 NA many TGTGCCAGCAGTTTCTTCCGGGTAGCGGACACCGGGGAGCTGTTTTTT CASSFFRVADTGELFF
TRBJ2-7 TRBV6-1 TRBD1 many TGTGCCAGCAGTAACGGACAGGGGCCCTCCTACGAGCAGTACTTC CASSNGQGPSYEQYF
TRBJ2-7 TRBV15 NA few TGTGCCACCAGCAGAGATTCTTCTTTCGCCTACGAGCAGTACTTC CATSRDSSFAYEQYF
TRBJ2-2 TRBV15 NA NA TGTGCCACCAGCAGAGATGCAGGATTTATCACCGGGGAGCTGTTTTTT CATSRDAGFITGELFF
TRBJ2-1 TRBV12-3/TRBV12-4 NA NA TGTGCCAGCTGCATTAGGGGGACTGGCAACAATGAGCAGTTCTTC CASCIRGTGNNEQFF
TRBJ1-2 TRBV5-1 NA few TGCGCCAGCAGCTTAGAAGACAGCAACTATGGCTACACCTTC CASSLEDSNYGYTF
TRBJ1-5 TRBV10-1 TRBD1 many TGCGCCAGCAGTGGGGACAGGGGTCAGCCCCAGCATTTT CASSGDRGQPQHF
TRBJ2-5 TRBV6-1 NA NA TGTGCCACCACACTGGGGGGGGCCCGCCAAGAGACCCAGTACTTC CATTLGGARQETQYF
TRBJ2-7 TRBV6-2/TRBV6-3 NA many TGTGCCAGCAGTTACGGTCCTAGTTCGGGCGAGCAGTACTTC CASSYGPSSGEQYF
TRBJ2-1 TRBV29-1 TRBD2 many TGCAGCGGGAACATCCTAGCGGGACCCAATGAGCAGTTCTTC CSGNILAGPNEQFF
TRBJ1-2 TRBV11-2 NA many TGTGCCAGCAGGTTGGGGTTAGGAAGATATGGCTACACCTTC CASRLGLGRYGYTF
TRBJ1-4 TRBV7-9 NA few TGTGCCAGCAGCGGGCAGGGATACGACTTGGAAAAACTGTTTTTT CASSGQGYDLEKLFF
TRBJ1-1 TRBV20-1 NA many TGCAGTGCTAGAGATCGGGGAACCCCAGCTTTCTTT CSARDRGTPAFF
TRBJ2-3 TRBV7-2 NA few TGTGCCAGCTTTGGGTGGGGGGATACGCAGTATTTT CASFGWGDTQYF
TRBJ2-5 TRBV10-1 NA few TGCGCCAGCAGCGAAGAGACAGTGTCAGAGACCCAGTACTTC CASSEETVSETQYF
TRBJ2-5 TRBV19 NA few TGTGCCAGTAGTATGGGGGGACCTACCCAAGAGACCCAGTACTTC CASSMGGPTQETQYF
TRBJ2-1 TRBV10-3 TRBD1 many TGTGCCATCAGCACCACAGGGGGCGCCTACAATGAGCAGTTCTTC CAISTTGGAYNEQFF
TRBJ2-1 TRBV12-3/TRBV12-4 TRBD2 few TGTGCCAGCAGTTTGGGTGGGCTAGCGGTTTTATCGTACAATGAGCAGTTCTTC CASSLGGLAVLSYNEQFF
TRBJ1-6 TRBV12-3/TRBV12-4 NA few TGTGCCAGCACTCGAGGGGCGCCTTCACCCCTCCACTTT CASTRGAPSPLHF
TRBJ1-6 TRBV30 TRBD1 NA TGTGCCTGCCCCGGGACAGGAATGTCACCCCTCCACTTT CACPGTGMSPLHF
TRBJ2-5 TRBV28 TRBD2 many TGTGCCAGCAGTTCCTTAGTCATTGGGACTAGCGGGAGCTGGGAGACCCAGTACTTC CASSSLVIGTSGSWETQYF
TRBJ2-4 TRBV28 TRBD2 NA TGTGCCAGCAGTTTACTAGCGGGAGGCCCCAAAAACATTCAGTACTTC CASSLLAGGPKNIQYF
TRBJ1-5 TRBV12-3/TRBV12-4 NA few TGTGCCAGCAGTTTATCGGAGAATCAGCCCCAGCATTTT CASSLSENQPQHF
TRBJ2-7 TRBV28 TRBD2 NA TGTGCCAGCATTACCCCGGGACTAGGAGCTCAGCAGTACTTC CASITPGLGAQQYF
TRBJ1-3 TRBV20-1 NA many TGCAGTGCTAGAGATTCTCCAGGAAACACCATATATTTT CSARDSPGNTIYF
TRBJ2-3 TRBV2 NA NA TGTGCCAGCAGTGAGTCAGATACGCAGTATTTT CASSESDTQYF
TRBJ1-1 TRBV20-1 NA many TGCAGTGCTAGTGACGGGAACACTGAAGCTTTCTTT CSASDGNTEAFF
TRBJ1-1 TRBV28 TRBD1 NA TGTGCCACACGGACAGGCCGTAGTGAAGCTTTCTTT CATRTGRSEAFF
TRBJ1-5 TRBV20-1 NA many TGCAGTGCTAGAGAGTCCCTGCAGGGGCATCAGCCCCAGCATTTT CSARESLQGHQPQHF
TRBJ2-6 TRBV28 TRBD1 many TGTGCCGGGGGGACAGGGGGCGCCACGGGAGGGGCCAACGTCCTGACTTTC CAGGTGGATGGANVLTF
TRBJ2-7 TRBV28 TRBD1 few TGTGCCAGCAGCCGGGGCCAAGGGACAGGGGTATACGAGCAGTACTTC CASSRGQGTGVYEQYF
TRBJ2-3 TRBV11-2 TRBD2 many TGTGCCAGCAGCTTAGTCCTTAGCGGGGGGGCGGGGGATACGCAGTATTTT CASSLVLSGGAGDTQYF
TRBJ2-5 TRBV5-1 NA few TGCGCCAGCAGCTCGGGAAGCTCATTGATATCGGAGACCCAGTACTTC CASSSGSSLISETQYF
TRBJ2-3 TRBV6-1 NA few TGTGCCAGCAGGCAGGACCACGACACAGATACGCAGTATTTT CASRQDHDTDTQYF
TRBJ1-1 TRBV6-2/TRBV6-3 NA many TGTGCCAGCAGTTACTTCCCGGGCGAAACTTTCTTT CASSYFPGETFF
TRBJ2-1 TRBV6-5 NA many TGTGCCAGCAGTTACAGGCAGTACAATGAGCAGTTCTTC CASSYRQYNEQFF
TRBJ1-4 TRBV20-1 NA many TGCAGTGCTAGTTCTGGTCCAACTAATGAAAAACTGTTTTTT CSASSGPTNEKLFF
TRBJ2-3 TRBV5-1 NA many TGCGCCAGCAGCCCCGAGCATCAGGGGGATACGCAGTATTTT CASSPEHQGDTQYF
TRBJ1-5 TRBV12-3/TRBV12-4 NA NA TGTGCCAGCAGTTTCCTGGGGGAGGATCAGCCCCAGCATTTT CASSFLGEDQPQHF
TRBJ2-1 TRBV20-1 TRBD2 many TGCAGTGTTCCGGGGCGCGGAGCGGGAGGGCTGGGTGAGCAGTTCTTC CSVPGRGAGGLGEQFF